What follows are 13 T cell receptor beta chains derived from one specimen sequenced in a study of blood T cell repertoires in COVID-19. The method was immunoSEQ multiplex PCR; TCRdb's version includes in-frame clones alone and lacks a portion of them. The sample contains 200,000 to 250,000 clones, around 81% of which appear only once. Material: peripheral blood. These TCRs come from a human donor in a cohort sampled during active COVID-19.

The chain recombines TRBV7-9 with TRBJ1-4, with 10 bases identical to TRBD1. Germline V gene data show CDR1 as SEHNR and CDR2 as FQNEAQ (reference sequence). The junction had 6 bases not matched to a gene; V was cut back by 5 bases and J by 6 bases. This CDR3 comprises 15 residues. In nucleotides, the CDR3 is TGTGCCAGCAGCCCTCTAGGGACAGGGGATGAAAAACTGTTTTTT. Encoded protein: CASSPLGTGDEKLFF.

The chain employs TRBV9 and TRBJ1-1; possible D gene TRBD1, 5 bases. V was clipped by 0 bases and J by 2 bases, with 14 bases between them. CDR3 length: 16 amino acids. Germline lookup yields CDR1 SGDLS and CDR2 YYNGEE. The CDR3 spells CASSVGAGSINTEAFF. In DNA, the CDR3 is TGTGCCAGCAGCGTAGGAGCAGGGTCGATCAACACTGAAGCTTTCTTT. The full variable domain, with the rest looked up from reference TRBV9 and TRBJ1-1, is DSGVTQTPKHLITATGQRVTLRCSPRSGDLSVYWYQQSLDQGLQFLIQYYNGEERAKGNILERFSAQQFPDLHSELNLSSLELGDSALYFCASSVGAGSINTEAFFGQGTRLTVV.

The chain links TRBV10-3 to TRBJ2-7, with a tentative D call TRBD1 (5 bases). CDR3 length equals 14 residues. V was cut by 0 bases and J by 6 bases, with 12 bases left in between. From germline, CDR1 is ENHRY and CDR2 SYGVKD. The chain's CDR3 is CAISESSDRGEQYF. The CDR3 DNA is TGTGCCATCAGTGAGTCGTCGGATAGGGGCGAGCAGTACTTC.

In its sample, this clone was seen once. V gene TRBV10-3 combines with J gene TRBJ2-1; 7 nucleotides agree with TRBD2. Germline V lookup: CDR1 ENHRY, CDR2 SYGVKD. The CDR3 is 13 amino acids. V was clipped by 4 bases and J by 6 bases; unmatched bases: 3. The CDR3 DNA follows: TGTGCCATCAGTGGTTCTAGCGGCAATGAGCAGTTCTTC. It encodes CAISGSSGNEQFF.

This clone was seen a few times. Other nucleotide sequences from this sample produce the same CDR3. V and J are TRBV7-3 and TRBJ1-4; 9 nucleotides line up with TRBD1. Germline V gives CDR1 SGHTA, CDR2 FQGTGA. The J segment lost 8 bases and the V segment lost 3 bases, leaving 4 bases of the junction unmatched. This CDR3 comprises 14 residues. The CDR3 reads CASSFGTGNEKLFF. The CDR3 nucleotides read TGTGCCAGCAGCTTCGGGACAGGGAACGAAAAACTGTTTTTT.

The chain couples TRBV7-2 to TRBJ2-3; TRBD2 matches at 10 bases. The CDR3 has 18 amino acids. V trimming: 2 bases; J trimming: 8 bases; junction bases outside the gene matches: 16. The V gene's germline CDR1 is SGHTA and CDR2 FQGNSA. CDR3 sequence reads: CASSLKDPTSGRGSTQYF. CDR3 bases: TGTGCCAGCAGCTTAAAAGACCCGACTAGCGGGCGGGGAAGTACGCAGTATTTT.

The chain has TRBV25-1 and TRBJ1-5; perhaps TRBD1 as D (5 bases). V lost 2 bases and J 3 bases, leaving 8 bases between the germline ends. Germline V gene lookup returns CDR1 MGHDK and CDR2 SYGVNS. The CDR3 sequence is 14 residues long. The CDR3 bases are TGTGCCAGCAGTGAAGACAGCTACAATCAGCCCCAGCATTTT. Protein sequence: CASSEDSYNQPQHF.

The V call is TRBV10-3, the J call TRBJ1-5; 7 nucleotides align to TRBD1. The V segment lost 8 bases and the J segment 4 bases; nucleotides outside the gene matches: 5. This CDR3 spans 13 amino acids. Germline V gives CDR1 ENHRY, CDR2 SYGVKD. The CDR3, as DNA: TGTGCCATCCAGGGACAGACGAATCAGCCCCAGCATTTT. Encoded protein: CAIQGQTNQPQHF.

This chain links TRBV6-1 with TRBJ1-5; no reliable D call. The CDR3 is made up of 14 amino acids. V lost 1 base and J lost 14, with 18 bases in between. The germline CDR1 and CDR2 sequences are MNHNS and SASEGT. The DNA for the CDR3 is TGTGCCAGCAGTGAAGAAGTGATAATGGGCCGTGAGCATTTT. Protein: CASSEEVIMGREHF.

This clone was detected once. The chain recombines TRBV5-4 with TRBJ1-2, with D unresolved. The CDR3 runs 11 residues. Germline V gene lookup returns CDR1 SGHNT and CDR2 YYREEE (reference sequence). V was trimmed by 2 bases and J by 12 bases, leaving 11 bases between them. For the CDR3, the DNA is TGTGCCAGCAGCTTCGACACCTTAAACACCTTC. Amino acids: CASSFDTLNTF.

The J gene is TRBJ1-1, the V gene TRBV6-5, with D possibly being TRBD1 (5 bases). V was trimmed by 0 bases and J by 4 bases, leaving 6 bases between them. CDR3 length: 13 amino acids. CDR1 is MNHEY and CDR2 is SVGAGI in the germline V gene. CDR3 nucleotides: TGTGCCAGCAGTTACTCAAGGGGCACTGAAGCTTTCTTT. Translated: CASSYSRGTEAFF.

J is TRBJ1-1 and V is TRBV6-5; tentatively, D is TRBD1 (6 bases). The length of the CDR3 is 15 residues. Trimming took off 3 bases at V and 4 bases at J, with 15 bases between the two ends. CDR1 and CDR2 (germline): MNHEY, SVGAGI. CDR3 bases: TGTGCCAGCAGTTATCTAGCCCAGGGGAGCACTGAAGCTTTCTTT. Translating gives CASSYLAQGSTEAFF.

The chain joins TRBV20-1 to TRBJ2-5; TRBD1 might be the D (5 bases). Trimming cost V 3 bases and J 6 bases, with 14 bases left between them. The CDR3 runs to 13 residues. Germline V gives CDR1 DFQATT, CDR2 SNEGSKA (reference sequence). Here the CDR3 reads CSASPGAGKTQYF. The CDR3 DNA reads TGCAGTGCTAGTCCTGGGGCTGGAAAGACCCAGTACTTC.